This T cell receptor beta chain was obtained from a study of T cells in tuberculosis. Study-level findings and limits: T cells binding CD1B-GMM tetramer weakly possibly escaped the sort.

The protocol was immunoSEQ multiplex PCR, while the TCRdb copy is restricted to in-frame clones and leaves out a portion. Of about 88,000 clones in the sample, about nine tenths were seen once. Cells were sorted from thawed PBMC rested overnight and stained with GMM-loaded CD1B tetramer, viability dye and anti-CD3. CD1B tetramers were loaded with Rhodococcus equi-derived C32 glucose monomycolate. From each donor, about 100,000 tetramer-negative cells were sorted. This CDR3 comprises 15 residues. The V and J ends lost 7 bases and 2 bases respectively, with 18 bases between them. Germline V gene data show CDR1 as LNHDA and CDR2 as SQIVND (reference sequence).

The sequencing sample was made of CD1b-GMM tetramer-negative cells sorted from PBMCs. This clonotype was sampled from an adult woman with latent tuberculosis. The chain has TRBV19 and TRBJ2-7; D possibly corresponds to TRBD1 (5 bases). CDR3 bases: TGTGCCAGTACCCGAAGCTTGGACATAACCTACGAGCAGTACTTC. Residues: CASTRSLDITYEQYF.